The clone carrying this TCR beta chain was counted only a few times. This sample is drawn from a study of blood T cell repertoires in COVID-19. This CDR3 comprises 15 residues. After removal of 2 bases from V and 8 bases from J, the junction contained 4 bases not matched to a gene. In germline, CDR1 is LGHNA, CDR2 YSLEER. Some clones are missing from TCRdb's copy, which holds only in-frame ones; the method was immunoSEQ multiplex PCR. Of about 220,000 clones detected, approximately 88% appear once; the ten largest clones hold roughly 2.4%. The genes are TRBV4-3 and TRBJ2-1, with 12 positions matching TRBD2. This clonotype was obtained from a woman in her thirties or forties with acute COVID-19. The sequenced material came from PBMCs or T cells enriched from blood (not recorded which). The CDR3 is CASSQLAGGLHEQFF. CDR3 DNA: TGCGCCAGCAGCCAACTAGCGGGAGGGCTTCATGAGCAGTTCTTC.